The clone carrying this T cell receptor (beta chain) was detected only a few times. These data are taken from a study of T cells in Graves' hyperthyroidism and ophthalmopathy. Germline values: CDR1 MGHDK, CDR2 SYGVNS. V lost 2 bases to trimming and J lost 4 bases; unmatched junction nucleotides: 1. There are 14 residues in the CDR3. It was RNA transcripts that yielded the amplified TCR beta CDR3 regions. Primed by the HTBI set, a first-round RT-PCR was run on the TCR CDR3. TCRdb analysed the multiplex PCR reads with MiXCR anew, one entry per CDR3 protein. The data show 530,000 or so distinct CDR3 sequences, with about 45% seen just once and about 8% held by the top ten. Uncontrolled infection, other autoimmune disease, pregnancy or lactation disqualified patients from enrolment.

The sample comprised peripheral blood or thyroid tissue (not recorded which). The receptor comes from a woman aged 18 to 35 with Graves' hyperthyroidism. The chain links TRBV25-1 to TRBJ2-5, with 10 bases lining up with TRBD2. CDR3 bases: TGTGCCAGCAGTGAACTAGCGGGAGCAGAGACCCAGTACTTC. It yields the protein CASSELAGAETQYF.